The T cell receptor beta chain described here comes from a study of control samples from healthy donors and cancer patients. Profiling relied on immunoSEQ multiplex PCR, and the TCRdb table lists in-frame clones only, not all of them. The sample holds about 98,000 clones, 79% seen once. V was pared by 4 bases and J by 1 base, with 8 bases of the junction left unmatched. The CDR3 extends over 16 amino acids. Germline V CDR1 and CDR2: SGHRS, YFSETQ. Sequencing input: blood. The sequence was collected from a woman in her thirties in good health. The chain recombines TRBV5-1 with TRBJ1-2; 9 bases agree with TRBD1. The CDR3 nucleotides read TGCGCCAGCAGCCCCCGGACAGGGGAATTTAACTATGGCTACACCTTC. Translating gives CASSPRTGEFNYGYTF.